This T cell receptor beta chain was profiled in a study of neoadjuvant anti-PD-1 for oral cavity cancer. Method: immunoSEQ multiplex PCR; TCRdb's copy keeps in-frame clones and lacks some. The sample consists of about 42,000 clones, 60% to 80% of them appearing once. With V trimmed by 4 bases and J by 2 bases, 4 bases remained unmatched. The CDR3 length is 15 residues. The V gene's germline CDR1 is SEHNR and CDR2 FQNEAQ (reference sequence). The time point here: after neoadjuvant nivolumab, at surgical resection. The receptor's source is a person aged 40 to 85 with oral cavity squamous cell carcinoma. The source was PBMCs, collected after nivolumab (anti-PD-1) treatment. The chain is built from TRBV7-9 and TRBJ2-7, with 11 nucleotides matching TRBD1. The CDR3 is CASSSPGQGAYEQYF. The CDR3 DNA reads as TGTGCCAGCAGCTCTCCGGGACAGGGGGCCTACGAGCAGTACTTC.